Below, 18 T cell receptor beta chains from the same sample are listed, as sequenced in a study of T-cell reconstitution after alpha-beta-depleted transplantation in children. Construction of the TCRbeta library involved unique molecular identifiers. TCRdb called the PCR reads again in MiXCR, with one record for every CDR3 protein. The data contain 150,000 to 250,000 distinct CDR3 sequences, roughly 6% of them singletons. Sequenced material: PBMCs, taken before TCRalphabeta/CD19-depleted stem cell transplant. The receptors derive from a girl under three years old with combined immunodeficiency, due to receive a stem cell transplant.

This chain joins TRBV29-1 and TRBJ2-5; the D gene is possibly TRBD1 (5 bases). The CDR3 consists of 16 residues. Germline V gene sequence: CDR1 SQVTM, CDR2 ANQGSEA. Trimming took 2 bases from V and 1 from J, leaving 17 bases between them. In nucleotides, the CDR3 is TGCAGCGTTGAATTTAGGGCAGGGTGGCCCCAAGAGACCCAGTACTTC. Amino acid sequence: CSVEFRAGWPQETQYF.

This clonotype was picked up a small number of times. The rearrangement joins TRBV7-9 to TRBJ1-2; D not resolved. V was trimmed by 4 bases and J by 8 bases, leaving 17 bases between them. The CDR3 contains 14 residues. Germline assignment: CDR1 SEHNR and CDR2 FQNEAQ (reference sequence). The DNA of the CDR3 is TGTGCCAGCAGCTACCCGGGTGGAGAGGGAGGCTACACCTTC. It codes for CASSYPGGEGGYTF. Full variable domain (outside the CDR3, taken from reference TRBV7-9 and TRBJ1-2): DTGVSQNPRHKITKRGQNVTFRCDPISEHNRLYWYRQTLGQGPEFLTYFQNEAQLEKSRLLSDRFSAERPKGSFSTLEIQRTEQGDSAMYLCASSYPGGEGGYTFGSGTRLTVV.

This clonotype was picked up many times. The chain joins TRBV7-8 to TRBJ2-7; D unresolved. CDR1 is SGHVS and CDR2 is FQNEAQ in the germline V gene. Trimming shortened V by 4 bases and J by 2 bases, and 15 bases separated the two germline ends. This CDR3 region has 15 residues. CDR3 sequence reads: CASSSILGGTYEQYF. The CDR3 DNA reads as TGTGCCAGCAGCTCGATCCTTGGCGGCACCTACGAGCAGTACTTC.

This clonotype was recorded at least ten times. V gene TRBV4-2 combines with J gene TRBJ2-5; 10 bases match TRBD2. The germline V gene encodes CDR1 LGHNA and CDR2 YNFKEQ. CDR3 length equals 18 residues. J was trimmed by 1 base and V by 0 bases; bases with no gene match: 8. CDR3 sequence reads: CASSQEAESSGSQETQYF. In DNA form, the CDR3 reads TGTGCCAGCAGCCAAGAAGCAGAATCTAGCGGGAGCCAAGAGACCCAGTACTTC.

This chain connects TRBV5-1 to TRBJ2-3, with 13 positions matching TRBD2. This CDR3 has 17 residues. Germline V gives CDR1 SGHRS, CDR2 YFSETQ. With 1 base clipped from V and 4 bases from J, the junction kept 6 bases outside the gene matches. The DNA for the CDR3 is TGCGCCAGCAGCTTGAGGACTAGCGGGAGTGGGGCAGATACGCAGTATTTT. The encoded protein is CASSLRTSGSGADTQYF. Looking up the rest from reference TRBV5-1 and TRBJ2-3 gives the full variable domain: KAGVTQTPRYLIKTRGQQVTLSCSPISGHRSVSWYQQTPGQGLQFLFEYFSETQRNKGNFPGRFSGRQFSNSRSEMNVSTLELGDSALYLCASSLRTSGSGADTQYFGPGTRLTVL.

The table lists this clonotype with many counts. The CDR3 reads CASSVPSGSYNEQFF. CDR3 sequence (DNA): TGTGCCAGCAGCGTCCCTAGCGGAAGCTACAATGAGCAGTTCTTC. V usage is TRBV2 and J usage is TRBJ2-1, with 7 bases lining up with TRBD2. Looked up from germline, CDR1 is SNHLY and CDR2 is FYNNEI. V trimming: 6 bases; J trimming: 3 bases; junction bases outside the gene matches: 8. This CDR3 contains 15 residues.

The CDR3: CSVVEGNTEAFF. The CDR3 DNA reads TGCAGCGTTGTTGAGGGCAACACTGAAGCTTTCTTT. V is TRBV29-1 and J is TRBJ1-1; no definite D call. The germline V gene encodes CDR1 SQVTM and CDR2 ANQGSEA. V lost 4 bases and J lost 2, with 8 bases in between. This CDR3 has 12 residues. The full variable domain, in which reference TRBV29-1 and TRBJ1-1 provide the parts outside the CDR3, is SAVISQKPSRDICQRGTSLTIQCQVDSQVTMMFWYRQQPGQSLTLIATANQGSEATYESGFVIDKFPISRPNLTFSTLTVSNMSPEDSSIYLCSVVEGNTEAFFGQGTRLTVV.

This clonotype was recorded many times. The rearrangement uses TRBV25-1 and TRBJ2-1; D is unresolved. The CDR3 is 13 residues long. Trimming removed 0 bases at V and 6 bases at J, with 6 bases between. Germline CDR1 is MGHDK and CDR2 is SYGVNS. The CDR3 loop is CASSEYHFNEQFF. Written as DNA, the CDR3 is TGTGCCAGCAGTGAATATCACTTCAATGAGCAGTTCTTC.

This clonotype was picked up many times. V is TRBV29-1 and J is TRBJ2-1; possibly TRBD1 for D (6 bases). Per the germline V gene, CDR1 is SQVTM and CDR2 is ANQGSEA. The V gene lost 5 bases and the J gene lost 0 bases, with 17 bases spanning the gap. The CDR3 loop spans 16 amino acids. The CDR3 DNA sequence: TGCAGCGTTCTGTACCCGGGACACCTCTCCTACAATGAGCAGTTCTTC. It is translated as CSVLYPGHLSYNEQFF.

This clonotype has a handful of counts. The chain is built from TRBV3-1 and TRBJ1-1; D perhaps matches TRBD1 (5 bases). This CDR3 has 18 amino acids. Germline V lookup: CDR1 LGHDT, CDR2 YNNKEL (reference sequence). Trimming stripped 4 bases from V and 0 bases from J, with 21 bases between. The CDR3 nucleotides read TGTGCCAGCAGCCTTACCACCCGATTACAGGACATGAACACTGAAGCTTTCTTT. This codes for CASSLTTRLQDMNTEAFF.

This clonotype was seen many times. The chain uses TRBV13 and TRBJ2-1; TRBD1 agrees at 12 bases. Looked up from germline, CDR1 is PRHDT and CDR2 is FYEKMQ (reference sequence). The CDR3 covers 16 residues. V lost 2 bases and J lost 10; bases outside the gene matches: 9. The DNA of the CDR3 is TGTGCCAGCAGCTTAAGATCGGGACAGGGGGCTTGGGAGCAGTTCTTC. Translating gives CASSLRSGQGAWEQFF.

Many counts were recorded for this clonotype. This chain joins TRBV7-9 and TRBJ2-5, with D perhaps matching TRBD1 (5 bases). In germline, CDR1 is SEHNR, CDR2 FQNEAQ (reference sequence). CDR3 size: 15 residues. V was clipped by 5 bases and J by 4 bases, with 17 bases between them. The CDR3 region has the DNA TGTGCCAGCAGCCCCCCCCGCGACAGACTAGAGACCCAGTACTTC. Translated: CASSPPRDRLETQYF.

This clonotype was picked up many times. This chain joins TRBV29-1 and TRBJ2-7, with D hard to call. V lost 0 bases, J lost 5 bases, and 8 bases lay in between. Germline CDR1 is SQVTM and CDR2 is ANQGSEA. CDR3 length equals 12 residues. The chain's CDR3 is CSVEDRPNEQYF. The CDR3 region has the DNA TGCAGCGTTGAAGATCGACCAAACGAGCAGTACTTC.

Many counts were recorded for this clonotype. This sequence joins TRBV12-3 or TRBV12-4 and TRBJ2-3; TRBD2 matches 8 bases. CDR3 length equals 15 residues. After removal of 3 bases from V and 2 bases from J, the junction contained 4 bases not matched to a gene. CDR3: CASSFNSGVTDTQYF. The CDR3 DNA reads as TGTGCCAGCAGTTTTAATAGCGGGGTCACAGATACGCAGTATTTT.

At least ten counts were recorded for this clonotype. The CDR3 is CASSSVTPSGANVLTF. The CDR3 DNA sequence: TGTGCCAGCAGTTCGGTCACCCCCTCTGGGGCCAACGTCCTGACTTTC. The chain uses TRBV27 and TRBJ2-6, with unresolved D. V was pared by 4 bases and J by 0 bases, with 10 bases between. The CDR3 totals 16 residues. Germline CDR1 reads MNHEY; CDR2 reads SMNVEV (reference sequence).

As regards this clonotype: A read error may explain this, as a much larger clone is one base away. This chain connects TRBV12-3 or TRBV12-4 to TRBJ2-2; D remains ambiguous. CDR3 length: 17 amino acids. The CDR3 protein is CASSLLFGSAKTGELFF. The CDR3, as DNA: TGTGCCAGCAGTTTATTATTCGGTAGTGCGAAGACCGGGGAGCTGTTTTTT.

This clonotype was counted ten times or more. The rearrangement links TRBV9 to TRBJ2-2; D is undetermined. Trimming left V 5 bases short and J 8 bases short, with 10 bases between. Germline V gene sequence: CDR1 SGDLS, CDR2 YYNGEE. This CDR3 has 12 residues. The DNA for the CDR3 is TGTGCCAGCAGTGTTTCCCAAGGGGAGCTGTTTTTT. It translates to CASSVSQGELFF.

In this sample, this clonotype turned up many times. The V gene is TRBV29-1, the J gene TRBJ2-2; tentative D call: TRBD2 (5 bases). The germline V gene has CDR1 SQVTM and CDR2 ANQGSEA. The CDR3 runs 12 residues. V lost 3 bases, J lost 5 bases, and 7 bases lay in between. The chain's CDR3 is CSVEEVTGELFF. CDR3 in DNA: TGCAGCGTTGAGGAGGTTACCGGGGAGCTGTTTTTT.